A selection of T cell receptor beta chains follows, all from one sample in a study of cytomegalovirus exposure and HLA in healthy donors. Assay used: immunoSEQ multiplex PCR; TCRdb lists only in-frame clones, some missing. The data contain roughly 170,000 clones, 75% to 85% of them seen just once; the ten biggest clones take up 0.75% to 0.8%. Sequencing was performed on PBMCs. Receptor source: a female donor in good health and CMV-seronegative. CDR3s include the opening cysteine and the closing phenylalanine or tryptophan. D genes are given only for firm matches. A clone size is listed for some rows: how often the clone was seen (once, few, many), or a class if it is expanded.

v_call	d_call	clone_size	j_call	cdr3_aa	cdr3_nt
TRBV28	TRBD2	once	TRBJ2-5	CASSFLAGGQETQYF	TGTGCCAGCAGTTTTCTGGCGGGAGGGCAAGAGACCCAGTACTTC
TRBV18	-	-	TRBJ1-1	CASSPSISAGLKAFF	TGTGCCAGCTCACCAAGCATTTCGGCAGGGCTGAAAGCTTTCTTT
TRBV6-5	-	-	TRBJ2-7	CASSYDRTASTKQYF	TGTGCCAGCAGTTATGATCGGACTGCTAGTACGAAGCAGTACTTC
TRBV29-1	TRBD1	-	TRBJ2-1	CSATGTVSPRPGNEQFF	TGCAGCGCAACCGGGACAGTTAGTCCCCGGCCGGGCAATGAGCAGTTCTTC
TRBV10-3	-	-	TRBJ2-3	CAIRDSQANTQYF	TGTGCCATCAGGGACAGCCAGGCGAATACGCAGTATTTT
TRBV11-2	-	-	TRBJ1-2	CASSPRGSGYTF	TGTGCCAGCAGCCCAAGGGGGTCTGGCTACACCTTC
TRBV7-8	TRBD1	-	TRBJ2-7	CASSLEQGQGPGEQYF	TGTGCCAGCAGCTTAGAACAGGGACAGGGCCCGGGCGAGCAGTACTTC
TRBV4-2	-	once	TRBJ1-3	CASSQDTGGSGNTIYF	TGTGCCAGCAGCCAAGATACGGGGGGGTCTGGAAACACCATATATTTT
TRBV11-3	TRBD1	-	TRBJ1-5	CASSSEQGASNQPQHF	TGTGCCAGCAGCTCGGAGCAGGGGGCGAGCAATCAGCCCCAGCATTTT
TRBV6-5	TRBD1	-	TRBJ1-2	CASSYSQGWGAGYTF	TGTGCCAGCAGTTACTCACAGGGGTGGGGGGCAGGCTACACCTTC
TRBV7-2	-	-	TRBJ2-3	CASSLGLGGRGTDTQYF	TGTGCCAGCAGCTTGGGGTTGGGGGGGCGGGGCACAGATACGCAGTATTTT
TRBV18	TRBD2	-	TRBJ2-1	CASSPLAGGQGGSEQFF	TGTGCCAGCTCACCACTAGCGGGGGGCCAAGGTGGGTCTGAGCAGTTCTTC
TRBV10-3	TRBD2	-	TRBJ2-7	CAIGLAGAPEQYF	TGTGCCATCGGTCTAGCGGGAGCTCCCGAGCAGTACTTC
TRBV5-1	TRBD1	-	TRBJ1-1	CASSTGYMNTEAFF	TGCGCCAGCTCGACAGGGTATATGAACACTGAAGCTTTCTTT
TRBV30	-	-	TRBJ1-2	CAWSVQSGGYTF	TGTGCCTGGAGTGTACAGTCGGGGGGCTACACCTTC
TRBV30	TRBD1	once	TRBJ1-1	CAWRKTGESTEAFF	TGTGCCTGGAGAAAGACAGGGGAGAGCACTGAAGCTTTCTTT
TRBV6-1	-	-	TRBJ1-5	CASRETHRGFQPQHF	TGTGCCAGCAGGGAGACACATAGGGGGTTCCAGCCCCAGCATTTT